Sequencing of this T cell receptor (beta chain) was carried out in a study of CD8+CD57+ T cells in acquired aplastic anemia. Previously, flow cytometry had revealed CD8+CD57+ cell expansion in the patients chosen for sequencing. This clonotype was counted between two and nine times. The target antigen is unknown. Study results and caveats: Patients and controls shared 25 to 30 CD8+ CDR3 sequences, which appeared highly expressed in patients and within their immunodominant clones.

It was genomic DNA that served as the template for profiling TCR beta VDJ and CDR3. TCRdb recomputed calls from the reads with MiXCR, one row per CDR3 protein. The table lists about 160,000 distinct CDR3 sequences, 71% of them singletons. Germline lookup yields CDR1 DFQATT and CDR2 SNEGSKA (reference sequence). This CDR3 spans 13 amino acids. V lost 6 bases and J lost 3; bases outside the gene matches: 6. The clonotype comes from a human donor with aplastic anemia. Material for sequencing was sorted CD4+, CD8+, or CD8+CD57+ T cells (not recorded which) from PBMCs. The chain employs TRBV20-1 and TRBJ1-1; 8 positions agree with TRBD1. The CDR3 region has the DNA TGCAGTGCCGCCGGGACAGGCGACACTGAAGCTTTCTTT. Protein product: CSAAGTGDTEAFF.